These 13 T cell receptor beta chains share one sample of origin, sequenced in a study of breast tumors, draining lymph nodes, adjacent tissues. TCRdb reprocessed the multiplex PCR reads with MiXCR, giving one entry per CDR3 protein. The sample includes 100,000 to 150,000 distinct CDR3 sequences, about a fifth of them seen just once. Samples came from axillary lymph nodes draining the breast cancer. Material: axillary lymph node tissue. All receptors come from a female donor with breast cancer. Some clones in this sample may be carry-over from other donors' samples.

This clonotype was seen ten or more times. J is TRBJ1-4 and V is TRBV20-1, with 8 nucleotides matching TRBD1. Germline lookup yields CDR1 DFQATT and CDR2 SNEGSKA (reference sequence). Germline trimming cut 3 bases from V and 7 bases from J; bases unmatched to any gene: 4. This CDR3 is 13 amino acids long. CDR3 nucleotides: TGCAGTGCTAGGGCCAGGGGGCCTGAAAAACTGTTTTTT. As protein: CSARARGPEKLFF.

Worth noting for this clonotype: A much larger clone is a single base away; this may be a read error. The chain recombines TRBV20-1 with TRBJ1-5; D is unresolved. The germline V gene has CDR1 DFQATT and CDR2 SNEGSKA (reference sequence). The V and J ends lost 0 bases and 5 bases respectively, with 14 bases between them. CDR3 length: 15 residues. CDR3 protein: CSAREEVLSDQPQHF. CDR3 bases: TGCAGTGCTAGAGAAGAGGTCTTGAGCGATCAGCCCCAGCATTTT.

This clonotype was picked up many times. For the CDR3, the DNA is TGTGCCAGCAGCAGATCTAGCACAGATACGCAGTATTTT. Its translation: CASSRSSTDTQYF. The chain couples TRBV7-2 to TRBJ2-3; D not resolved. The V gene's germline CDR1 is SGHTA and CDR2 FQGNSA. The V end lost 5 bases, the J end lost 0 bases, and 6 bases lay between the germline ends. The CDR3 runs 13 residues.

In this sample, this clonotype turned up once. The chain has TRBV28 and TRBJ1-2; TRBD1 is a possible D gene (5 bases). CDR1 MDHEN and CDR2 SYDVKM come from the germline V gene. The CDR3 contains 14 residues. The germline V and J ends were trimmed by 2 bases and 8 bases, with 15 bases remaining between them. The CDR3 loop reads CASSLRSGLGGYTF. In nucleotides, the CDR3 is TGTGCCAGCAGTTTAAGGTCAGGGTTGGGGGGCTACACCTTC.

In this sample, this clonotype turned up many times. The V and J genes are TRBV30 and TRBJ2-7; perhaps TRBD1 as D (6 bases). This CDR3 is built from 14 residues. Trimming shortened V by 3 bases and J by 1 base, and 13 bases separated the two germline ends. Germline V gives CDR1 GTSNPN, CDR2 SVGIG (reference sequence). In DNA, the CDR3 is TGTGCCTGGAGGAAGACAGGTGGGTCCTACGAGCAGTACTTC. It specifies CAWRKTGGSYEQYF.

This clonotype appeared many times. The chain carries TRBV6-6 and TRBJ2-3; D perhaps matches TRBD2 (5 bases). Germline CDR1 is MNHNY and CDR2 is SVGAGI (reference sequence). This CDR3 contains 13 residues. With 6 bases removed from V and 0 bases from J, the gap between germline ends came to 7 bases. The CDR3 nucleotides read TGTGCCAGCAGCCTAGCTAGCACAGATACGCAGTATTTT. The encoded protein is CASSLASTDTQYF.

The chain combines TRBV20-1 with TRBJ2-4; D ambiguous. Per the germline V gene, CDR1 is DFQATT and CDR2 is SNEGSKA (reference sequence). With 5 bases removed from V and 7 bases from J, the gap between germline ends came to 9 bases. The length of the CDR3 is 11 residues. CDR3 sequence (DNA): TGCAGTGCTGGAGTAACTAACATTCAGTACTTC. Residues: CSAGVTNIQYF.

This clonotype was seen repeatedly, ten times or more. V gene TRBV30 combines with J gene TRBJ1-4; possible D gene TRBD1, 5 bases. CDR1 and CDR2 (germline): GTSNPN, SVGIG (reference sequence). V dropped 0 bases and J dropped 13 bases, with 9 bases sitting between them. The CDR3 length is 11 residues. The CDR3 loop reads CAWSVAGGLFF. As DNA, the CDR3 is TGTGCCTGGAGTGTAGCGGGGGGACTGTTTTTT.

This clonotype has at least ten counts. The J gene is TRBJ2-1, the V gene TRBV7-2; 9 nucleotides line up with TRBD1. The CDR3 is 16 amino acids. Germline-derived CDR1 and CDR2 are SGHTA and FQGNSA. V lost 1 base to trimming and J lost 9 bases; unmatched junction nucleotides: 10. CDR3 in amino acids: CASSLDLGTGSGEQFF. The CDR3, as DNA: TGTGCCAGCAGCTTAGATCTGGGGACAGGGAGCGGTGAGCAGTTCTTC.

The chain is built from TRBV11-2 and TRBJ2-2, with a weak D call TRBD2 (6 bases). The CDR3 length is 15 residues. Looked up from germline, CDR1 is SGHAT and CDR2 is FQNNGV. Trimming pared 1 base from V and 4 bases from J, leaving 10 bases between. CDR3 nucleotide sequence: TGTGCCAGCAGCTTAGCGGGAGTAACCACCGGGGAGCTGTTTTTT. As protein: CASSLAGVTTGELFF.

This clonotype was picked up many times. The chain couples TRBV27 to TRBJ2-7, with a weak D call TRBD1 (6 bases). With 6 bases removed from V and 6 bases from J, the gap between germline ends came to 15 bases. Germline V lookup: CDR1 MNHEY, CDR2 SMNVEV (reference sequence). The CDR3 sequence is 13 residues long. Here the CDR3 DNA reads TGTGCCAGCAGCCAAGGGGGTCAACTCGAGCAGTACTTC. Its translation is CASSQGGQLEQYF.

This clonotype was picked up a small number of times. The chain couples TRBV30 to TRBJ2-3; 10 nucleotides align to TRBD2. CDR1 is GTSNPN and CDR2 is SVGIG in the germline V gene (reference sequence). J lost 0 bases, V lost 5 bases, and 2 bases had no gene match. This CDR3 contains 14 residues. The CDR3 loop reads CAWGLAESTDTQYF. The CDR3, as DNA: TGTGCCTGGGGACTAGCGGAAAGCACAGATACGCAGTATTTT. The full variable domain, its missing parts supplied by reference TRBV30 and TRBJ2-3, is SQTIHQWPATLVQPVGSPLSLECTVEGTSNPNLYWYRQAAGRGLQLLFYSVGIGQISSEVPQNLSASRPQDRQFILSSKKLLLSDSGFYLCAWGLAESTDTQYFGPGTRLTVL.

Notes on this clonotype: This sequence may be a read error, since a much larger clone differs from it by one base. This chain joins TRBV5-1 and TRBJ2-2; 7 bases agree with TRBD2. Germline trimming cut 2 bases from V and 5 bases from J; bases unmatched to any gene: 9. The CDR3 spans 16 residues. Germline values: CDR1 SGHRS, CDR2 YFSETQ. In DNA form, the CDR3 reads TGCGCCAGCAGCTTCCTGGCCGGGGGGATGACCGGGGAGCTGTTTTTT. Translating it yields CASSFLAGGMTGELFF. Based on the CDR3 plus reference TRBV5-1 and TRBJ2-2, the full variable domain is KAGVTQTPRYLIKTRGQQVTLSCSPISGHRSVSWYQQTPGQGLQFLFEYFSETQRNKGNFPGRFSGRQFSNSRSEMNVSTLELGDSALYLCASSFLAGGMTGELFFGEGSRLTVL.